Shown below are 17 T cell receptor beta chains from a single sample sequenced in a study of T cells in Graves' hyperthyroidism and ophthalmopathy. What was amplified from RNA transcripts were TCR beta CDR3 regions. A first-round RT-PCR of the TCR CDR3 used the HTBI primer set. TCRdb itself ran the multiplex PCR reads through MiXCR, one entry per CDR3 protein. The sample has about half a million distinct CDR3 sequences; 15% to 20% are singletons. Sequencing input: blood. The receptors come from a man between 40 and 49 years old with Graves' ophthalmopathy.

This clonotype was observed a few times. J is TRBJ2-2 and V is TRBV6-2 or TRBV6-3; D uncertain. V lost 6 bases and J 0 bases, leaving 14 bases between the germline ends. Germline V gives CDR1 MNHEY, CDR2 SVGEGT. This CDR3 contains 16 residues. CDR3 in DNA: TGTGCCAGCAGCCACGTGGCGGAACCGAACACCGGGGAGCTGTTTTTT. Protein: CASSHVAEPNTGELFF.

Remarks on this clonotype: Being one base from a much bigger clone, this may be a read error. The V and J genes are TRBV28 and TRBJ1-1; D is uncertain. The CDR3 spans 11 residues. Trimming took 4 bases from V and 10 from J, leaving 10 bases between them. The V gene's germline CDR1 is MDHEN and CDR2 SYDVKM. CDR3 protein: CASSSEIIAFF. CDR3 nucleotides: TGTGCCAGCAGTTCAGAAATCATAGCTTTCTTT.

This clonotype showed up many times. J is TRBJ1-2 and V is TRBV27; D might be TRBD1 (5 bases). Trimming removed 0 bases from V and 7 bases from J, with 24 bases in between. This CDR3 comprises 18 residues. Germline lookup yields CDR1 MNHEY and CDR2 SMNVEV (reference sequence). The CDR3 sequence is CASSLSFRDGGHLAGYTF. CDR3 in DNA: TGTGCCAGCAGTTTATCTTTTAGGGACGGAGGTCACTTGGCTGGCTACACCTTC.

This chain joins TRBV27 and TRBJ2-7; the match to TRBD2 covers 10 bases. The trim removed 5 bases at V and 3 bases at J, leaving 7 bases unmatched. The CDR3 is 15 amino acids. Germline lookup yields CDR1 MNHEY and CDR2 SMNVEV (reference sequence). CDR3 sequence: CASSLRRTSGYEQYF. CDR3 DNA: TGTGCCAGCAGTCTTCGCAGGACTAGCGGCTACGAGCAGTACTTC.

The sample holds many counts of this clonotype. The chain links TRBV7-9 to TRBJ2-3; the D gene is possibly TRBD2 (6 bases). The V end lost 2 bases, the J end lost 1 base, and 16 bases lay between the germline ends. The CDR3 length is 17 residues. CDR1 and CDR2 from the germline V gene are SEHNR and FQNEAQ (reference sequence). CDR3 region: CASSLKLPGDGTDTQYF. In DNA, the CDR3 is TGTGCCAGCAGCTTAAAATTGCCGGGAGACGGCACAGATACGCAGTATTTT.

The chain employs TRBV7-2 and TRBJ2-1; a weak D match, TRBD1 (5 bases). Germline V gene data show CDR1 as SGHTA and CDR2 as FQGNSA. CDR3 length: 14 amino acids. Between the trimmed V and J ends, which lost 3 bases and 3 bases, there was a span of 9 bases. In DNA, the CDR3 is TGTGCCAGCAGCTTTGACAGTCGCTACAATGAGCAGTTCTTC. Translated: CASSFDSRYNEQFF.

This clonotype was seen only a few times. The chain recombines TRBV18 with TRBJ2-1; 12 bases agree with TRBD2. Per germline, CDR1 KGHSH and CDR2 LQKENI. The V gene end was trimmed by 1 base and the J gene end by 9 bases; junction bases not matched to a gene: 7. The CDR3 covers 16 residues. The CDR3 protein is CASSPLSSSGRGEQFF. CDR3 bases: TGTGCCAGCTCACCACTTTCTTCTAGCGGGAGGGGTGAGCAGTTCTTC.

This clonotype was seen many times. This chain links TRBV13 with TRBJ1-2; D is undetermined. The CDR3 loop spans 12 amino acids. Germline CDR1 is PRHDT and CDR2 is FYEKMQ (reference sequence). V was trimmed by 5 bases and J by 3 bases, leaving 7 bases between them. The CDR3 loop is CASSDVHYGYTF. The CDR3, as DNA: TGTGCCAGCAGCGACGTGCACTATGGCTACACCTTC.

The chain has TRBV29-1 and TRBJ2-1; 16 bases line up with TRBD2. With V trimmed by 7 bases and J by 6 bases, 18 bases remained unmatched. Germline CDR1 SQVTM, CDR2 ANQGSEA. The CDR3 covers 19 residues. The CDR3 loop reads CSALRTAGTSGRDSNEQFF. The CDR3 DNA sequence: TGCAGCGCCTTGCGGACAGCCGGGACTAGCGGGAGGGATAGCAATGAGCAGTTCTTC.

This clonotype has only a few counts. This rearrangement joins TRBV29-1 to TRBJ2-3; 7 nucleotides align to TRBD2. This CDR3 has 14 residues. Germline CDR1 SQVTM, CDR2 ANQGSEA. V shed 4 bases, J shed 2 bases, and the junction held 6 bases outside the gene matches. CDR3 residues: CSVVGSGVTDTQYF. The CDR3 nucleotides are TGCAGCGTTGTGGGGAGCGGGGTCACAGATACGCAGTATTTT.

The chain combines TRBV20-1 with TRBJ1-1; possible D gene TRBD1, 5 bases. CDR1 is DFQATT and CDR2 is SNEGSKA in the germline V gene (reference sequence). This CDR3 is 15 amino acids long. Trimming shortened V by 5 bases and J by 5 bases, and 21 bases separated the two germline ends. CDR3 coding DNA: TGCAGTGCTGAACCCGGGGCCCAGGGTGGTACTGAAGCTTTCTTT. Translation: CSAEPGAQGGTEAFF.

The table lists this clonotype with many counts. The chain employs TRBV27 and TRBJ1-6, with no clear D. Germline V gene data show CDR1 as MNHEY and CDR2 as SMNVEV (reference sequence). V was cut by 2 bases and J by 10 bases, with 9 bases left in between. The CDR3 extends over 13 amino acids. CDR3 amino acids: CASSLQVDSPLHF. DNA for the CDR3: TGTGCCAGCAGTTTACAGGTTGACTCACCCCTCCACTTT.

In this sample, this clonotype turned up many times. This sequence joins TRBV6-1 and TRBJ2-5; TRBD2 aligns across 8 bases. The CDR3 has 15 residues. After removal of 5 bases from V and 3 bases from J, the junction contained 8 bases not matched to a gene. Germline V gene data show CDR1 as MNHNS and CDR2 as SASEGT. Here the CDR3 DNA reads TGTGCCAGCAGTTCGGGCGGACTAGCCGAAGAGACCCAGTACTTC. It specifies CASSSGGLAEETQYF.

V and J are TRBV3-1 and TRBJ2-3; 9 bases map to TRBD2. The V gene's germline CDR1 is LGHDT and CDR2 YNNKEL (reference sequence). The CDR3 length is 17 residues. After removal of 4 bases from V and 3 bases from J, the junction contained 11 bases not matched to a gene. The CDR3 DNA reads TGTGCCAGCAGCCTATACCAGCGGGGGGTGGGGACAGATACGCAGTATTTT. This translates into CASSLYQRGVGTDTQYF.

This chain connects TRBV27 to TRBJ1-1; D gene unclear. Trimming cost V 5 bases and J 1 base, with 11 bases left between them. This CDR3 spans 14 amino acids. CDR1 and CDR2 (germline): MNHEY, SMNVEV (reference sequence). CDR3 bases: TGTGCCAGCAGTGGGAGATTGGCGAACACTGAAGCTTTCTTT. This encodes CASSGRLANTEAFF.

V is TRBV2 and J is TRBJ2-3, with 14 bases fitting TRBD2. The CDR3 is 14 amino acids. Germline V gives CDR1 SNHLY, CDR2 FYNNEI. J was trimmed by 7 bases and V by 7 bases; bases with no gene match: 4. The CDR3 coding sequence is TGTGCCAGCAATGGACTAGCGGGGGGAAATACGCAGTATTTT. Residues: CASNGLAGGNTQYF.

Many counts were recorded for this clonotype. V and J are TRBV6-2 or TRBV6-3 and TRBJ1-1; perhaps TRBD1 as D (6 bases). Looked up from germline, CDR1 is MNHEY and CDR2 is SVGEGT. Between the trimmed V and J ends, which lost 2 bases and 0 bases, there was a span of 7 bases. The CDR3 covers 14 residues. In DNA, the CDR3 is TGTGCCAGCAGTTACGGACAGATGAACACTGAAGCTTTCTTT. This gives the protein CASSYGQMNTEAFF.